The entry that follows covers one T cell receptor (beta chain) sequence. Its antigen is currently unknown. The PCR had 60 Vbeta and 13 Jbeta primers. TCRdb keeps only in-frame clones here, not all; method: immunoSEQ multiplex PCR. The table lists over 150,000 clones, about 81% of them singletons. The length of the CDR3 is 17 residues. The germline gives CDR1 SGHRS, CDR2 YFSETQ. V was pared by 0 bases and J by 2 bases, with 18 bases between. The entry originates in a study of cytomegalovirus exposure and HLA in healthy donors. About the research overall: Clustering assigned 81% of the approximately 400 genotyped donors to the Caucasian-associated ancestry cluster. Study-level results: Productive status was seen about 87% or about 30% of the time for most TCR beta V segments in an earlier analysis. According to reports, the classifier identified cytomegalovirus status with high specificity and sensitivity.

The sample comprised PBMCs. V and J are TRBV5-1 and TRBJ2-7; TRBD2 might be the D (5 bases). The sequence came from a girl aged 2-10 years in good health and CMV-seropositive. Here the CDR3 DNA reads TGCGCCAGCAGCTTGGGACCCGGACTTCTGGACGCCTACGAGCAGTACTTC. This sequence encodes CASSLGPGLLDAYEQYF.